This paragraph reports one T cell receptor beta chain. These data originate in a study of blood T cell repertoires in COVID-19. The overall study: The United States, Italy and Spain were the sources of the acute and convalescent COVID-19 samples.

Original handling: Estimation of nucleated cell counts relied on the amplification of reference gene primers. The data were produced by immunoSEQ multiplex PCR, yet TCRdb's version contains in-frame clones alone and is incomplete. Clone size and the V and J calls come from that table; the DNA yielded D and trimming. This table has about 270,000 clones, approximately 91% appearing once. CDR3 length: 14 residues. V dropped 10 bases and J dropped 7; count of bases not matched to a gene: 12. Germline CDR1 and CDR2: LNHDA and SQIVND (reference sequence). The rearrangement links TRBV19 to TRBJ1-4; 7 nucleotides align to TRBD1. This sequence originates from a man aged 50 or older with acute or convalescent COVID-19. The sequencing sample was made of peripheral blood. CDR3 DNA sequence: TGTGCCACCAAACCGACAGGGTTGATTGAAAAACTGTTTTTT. This translates into CATKPTGLIEKLFF.